This is a list of T cell receptor beta chains from one sample in a study of shared clonotypes between healthy human individuals. Measured with immunoSEQ multiplex PCR; TCRdb has only the in-frame clones, and not every one. The sample includes about 610,000 clones, approximately 96% of them seen just once. Sequenced material: naive CD8+ T cells sorted from blood. Receptors originate from a woman in her twenties or thirties in good health. Both conserved end residues are part of each CDR3. Each record gives: V gene, J gene, D gene, clone size, CDR3 protein, CDR3 DNA. A D gene is named only where the DNA matches it firmly. Expanded clones get a size class; other rows say once, few or many, or leave the size out.

V: TRBV28
J: TRBJ1-2
D: .
size: .
CDR3: CASKTAGDYGYTF
DNA: TGTGCCAGCAAGACCGCAGGGGACTATGGCTACACCTTC

V: TRBV29-1
J: TRBJ2-1
D: .
size: .
CDR3: CSVTSYNEQFF
DNA: TGCAGCGTTACTTCCTACAATGAGCAGTTCTTC

V: TRBV5-1
J: TRBJ2-3
D: TRBD2
size: .
CDR3: CASSGPGGVEQYF
DNA: TGCGCCAGCAGCGGTCCCGGGGGGGTGGAGCAGTATTTT

V: TRBV5-4
J: TRBJ1-1
D: .
size: once
CDR3: CASSLGFKGRRYTEAFF
DNA: TGTGCCAGCAGCTTGGGGTTCAAGGGGCGACGCTACACTGAAGCTTTCTTT

V: TRBV6-5
J: TRBJ1-1
D: .
size: .
CDR3: CASSRTEEGTEAFF
DNA: TGTGCCAGCAGCCGGACAGAGGAGGGCACTGAAGCTTTCTTT

V: TRBV28
J: TRBJ2-1
D: .
size: .
CDR3: CASSLSSGREQFF
DNA: TGTGCCAGCAGTTTAAGTTCGGGACGAGAGCAGTTCTTC

V: TRBV5-1
J: TRBJ2-5
D: .
size: .
CDR3: CASSLVGSGSAETQYF
DNA: TGCGCCAGCAGCTTGGTAGGGTCGGGGAGTGCGGAGACCCAGTACTTC

V: TRBV6-5
J: TRBJ1-5
D: .
size: .
CDR3: CASSSTGVTPQHF
DNA: TGTGCCAGCAGTTCGACGGGTGTTACGCCCCAGCATTTT

V: TRBV14
J: TRBJ2-3
D: TRBD2
size: .
CDR3: CASSHKEAPTSGRILSTDTQYF
DNA: TGTGCCAGCAGCCACAAGGAGGCCCCGACTAGCGGGAGAATTTTAAGCACAGATACGCAGTATTTT

V: TRBV5-6
J: TRBJ2-5
D: .
size: .
CDR3: CASSTVGLGETQYF
DNA: TGTGCCAGCAGCACCGTGGGGCTGGGGGAGACCCAGTACTTC

V: TRBV13
J: TRBJ2-7
D: TRBD1
size: .
CDR3: CASSSAGTGGSVSYEQYF
DNA: TGTGCCAGCAGCTCCGCCGGGACAGGGGGGTCGGTCTCCTACGAGCAGTACTTC

V: TRBV7-9
J: TRBJ2-3
D: TRBD2
size: .
CDR3: CASSPPAGLANHGAQYF
DNA: TGTGCCAGCAGCCCCCCGGCGGGACTAGCGAACCACGGAGCGCAGTATTTT

V: TRBV5-8
J: TRBJ1-1
D: TRBD1
size: once
CDR3: CASSWTGMVTEAFF
DNA: TGTGCCAGCAGCTGGACAGGGATGGTTACTGAAGCTTTCTTT

V: TRBV27
J: TRBJ2-5
D: .
size: .
CDR3: CASSDEETQYF
DNA: TGTGCCAGCAGCGACGAAGAGACCCAGTACTTC

V: TRBV4-1
J: TRBJ2-6
D: .
size: .
CDR3: CASSLQGSLSGANVLTF
DNA: TGCGCCAGCAGCCTACAGGGAAGTCTGTCTGGGGCCAACGTCCTGACTTTC

V: TRBV7-6
J: TRBJ1-1
D: .
size: .
CDR3: CASSLDRVAEAFF
DNA: TGTGCCAGCAGCTTAGACAGGGTTGCTGAAGCTTTCTTT